This T cell receptor (beta chain) was recovered during a study of blood T cell repertoires in COVID-19 (TCRdb year 2020). Describing the broader study: Samples covering the acute and convalescent phases of COVID-19 were provided by collaborators in the United States, Italy and Spain. The material from the prospective study consisted of cDNA or gDNA derived from T cells, B-cell-depleted T cells, or PBMCs. Samples came from the ongoing ImmuneRACE study (first 160 participants) plus 1,254 subjects from 6 global collaborators. Deeply sampled blood TCRbeta repertoires from subjects exposed to, actively infected with, or recovered from COVID-19 were included in the dataset. Where HLA class I and class II types were available, the types were taken from metadata supplied by the sample provider, not from assay-based typing. A freely available public database, intended as a resource for researchers studying the immune response to SARS-CoV-2, is where the repertoires were released. A de-identified subject ID, COVID-19 status, age in years and sex were almost always included in the sample metadata. Findings and caveats that apply to the study as a whole: How much clinical and demographic metadata was included differed by source and by participant, and the metadata was provided uncurated.

The collaborating institutions used their own protocols to collect whole blood in K2EDTA tubes. Collaborator samples were shipped for TCRbeta analysis as frozen whole blood, isolated PBMCs, or DNA extracted from either sample type. Trimming costs V 5 bases and J 1 base, and their ends lie 16 bases apart. The CDR3 starts with the cysteine, ends with the phenylalanine, and has 16 residues. Of all the DNA, just the CDR3 is kept, 48 bases in frame from base 1. In the germline V gene (reference sequence), CDR1 corresponds to SEHNR and CDR2 to FQNEAQ. Points on this clone: Its antigen target is currently unknown. Base quality data are lacking; no much larger clone is found one base away.

TCRbeta CDR3 regions were amplified from genomic DNA by means of the immunoSEQ Assay, a bias-controlled multiplex PCR. On the study's bioinformatics: Within the assay, amplification of reference gene primers was used to estimate how many nucleated cells each sample contained. To quantify the absolute abundance of each unique TCRbeta CDR3 rearrangement, sequence reads were collapsed and filtered. For each sample, productive Simpson clonality was calculated as the square root of Simpson's diversity index over productive rearrangements. The table comes from immuneACCESS by way of TCRdb, which keeps in-frame sequences with V and J called. Part of the clones is missing from these tables; in studies checked, under half for an unresolved V gene and the rest for unknown reasons. V, J and clone size were drawn from that table, and D and trimming were deduced from the DNA. This sample comprises under 100,000 clones, roughly 86% of them detected only once. Approximately 17% of the sample comes from the top ten.

Recombination linked TRBV7-9 to TRBJ2-3; TRBD1 is a possible D gene, resting on 6 matching bases. What was sequenced was peripheral blood. The source of this sequence is a human donor in a cohort sampled during active COVID-19. Here is the DNA: TGTGCCAGCAGCCCCTCCGGGACACGCGGCACAGATACGCAGTATTTT. Its coded protein is CASSPSGTRGTDTQYF.